This record concerns one TCR beta chain sequence. This specimen comes from a study of T-cell reconstitution after alpha-beta-depleted transplantation in children. For TCRbeta, the library was prepared with unique molecular identifiers. TCRdb recomputed calls from the PCR reads with MiXCR, one row per CDR3 protein. The table includes about 610,000 distinct CDR3 sequences, more than 20% detected once. This specimen consisted of PBMCs, obtained before TCRalphabeta/CD19-depleted stem cell transplant. This sequence was found in a boy under two years old with Wiskott-Aldrich syndrome, due to receive a stem cell transplant.

The CDR3 bases are TGTGCCAGCAGTGAATCCCTGTTGGATACGCAGTATTTT. This translates into CASSESLLDTQYF. The rearrangement links TRBV6-1 to TRBJ2-3; D is ambiguous. Trimming shortened V by 2 bases and J by 6 bases, and 9 bases separated the two germline ends. Germline V gene data show CDR1 as MNHNS and CDR2 as SASEGT. This CDR3 is 13 amino acids long.